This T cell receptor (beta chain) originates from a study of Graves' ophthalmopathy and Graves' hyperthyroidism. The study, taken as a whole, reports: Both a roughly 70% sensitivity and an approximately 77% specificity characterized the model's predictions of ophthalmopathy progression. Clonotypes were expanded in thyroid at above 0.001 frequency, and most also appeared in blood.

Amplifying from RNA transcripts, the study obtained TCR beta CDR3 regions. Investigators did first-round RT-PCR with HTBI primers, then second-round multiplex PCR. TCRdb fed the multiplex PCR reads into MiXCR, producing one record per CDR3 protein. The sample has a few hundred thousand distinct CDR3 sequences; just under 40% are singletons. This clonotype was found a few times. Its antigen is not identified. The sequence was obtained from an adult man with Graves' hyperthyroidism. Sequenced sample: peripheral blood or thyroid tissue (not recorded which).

CDR3 in amino acids: CASSLSGNGQPQHF. In DNA form, the CDR3 reads TGCGCCAGCAGCTTGTCAGGGAATGGTCAGCCCCAGCATTTT. This chain joins TRBV5-1 and TRBJ1-5, with a weak D call TRBD1 (5 bases). This CDR3 spans 14 amino acids. In germline, CDR1 is SGHRS, CDR2 YFSETQ. Trimming shortened V by 1 base and J by 6 bases, and 11 bases separated the two germline ends.